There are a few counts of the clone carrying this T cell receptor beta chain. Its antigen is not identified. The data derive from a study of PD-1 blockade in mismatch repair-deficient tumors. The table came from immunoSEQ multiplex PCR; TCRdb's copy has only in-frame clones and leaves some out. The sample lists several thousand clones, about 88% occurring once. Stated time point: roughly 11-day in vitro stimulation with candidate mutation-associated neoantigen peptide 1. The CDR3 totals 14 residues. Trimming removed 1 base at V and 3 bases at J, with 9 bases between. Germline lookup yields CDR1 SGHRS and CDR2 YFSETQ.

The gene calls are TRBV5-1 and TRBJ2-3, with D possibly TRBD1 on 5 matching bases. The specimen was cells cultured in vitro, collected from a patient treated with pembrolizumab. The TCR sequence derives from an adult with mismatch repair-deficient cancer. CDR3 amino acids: CASSLSDTTDTQYF. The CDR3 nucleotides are TGCGCCAGCAGCTTGTCGGACACAACAGATACGCAGTATTTT.